This T cell receptor (beta chain) was found in a study of blood T cell repertoires in COVID-19. Study in general: Both acute and convalescent COVID-19 samples were obtained from the United States, Italy and Spain. In each case, the material was cDNA or gDNA derived from T cells, B-cell-depleted T cells, or PBMCs.

Germline trimming cut 2 bases from V and 6 bases from J; bases unmatched to any gene: 10. CDR3 length equals 16 residues. The germline gives CDR1 LGHDT, CDR2 YNNKEL (reference sequence). Original processing methods: Using reference gene primer amplification, nucleated cell counts were estimated. Produced via immunoSEQ multiplex PCR; TCRdb's table is partial and in-frame only. D and trimming were read from the DNA, whereas the V and J calls and clone size are those reported in that table. This table holds fewer than 350,000 clones, approximately 85% found once. The chain links TRBV3-1 (or the pseudogene TRBV3-2) to TRBJ1-5; 7 bases fit TRBD1. Material for sequencing was peripheral blood. The TCR was taken from a human donor in a cohort sampled during active COVID-19. CDR3 amino acids: CASSQNLDRNSQPQHF. The CDR3 coding sequence is TGTGCCAGCAGCCAAAATTTGGACAGGAACAGTCAGCCCCAGCATTTT.